These T cell receptor beta chains were read from a single sample in a study of cytomegalovirus exposure and HLA in healthy donors. Only in-frame clones appear in the TCRdb table, and some are missing; sequencing was by immunoSEQ multiplex PCR. Among 130,000 to 150,000 clones listed, roughly 80% were seen once. The sample taken for sequencing was PBMCs. These TCRs come from a woman aged 35 to 49 in good health and CMV-seropositive. CDR3s leave out the opening cysteine and the closing phenylalanine or tryptophan. The order of the fields is V gene, J gene, CDR3 protein.

TRBV5-1	TRBJ1-1	ASSLVGGEWDTEAF
TRBV28	TRBJ2-7	ASSPLRGTGSYEQY
TRBV18	TRBJ2-7	ASHGTGGYEQY
TRBV5-1	TRBJ1-1	ASSFDFPNTEAF
TRBV10-1	TRBJ1-2	ASSGDRGSGYT
TRBV5-1	TRBJ2-5	ASSLEPSGGSYQETQY
TRBV10-3	TRBJ2-1	AIRLAGLHNEQF
TRBV2	TRBJ2-3	ASSDGTTSTDTQY
TRBV27	TRBJ2-3	ASSRTGYQNLSTDTQY
TRBV6-1	TRBJ2-7	ASSEVGLNRGEQY
TRBV13	TRBJ1-1	ASSLPRGPTLNTEAF
TRBV2	TRBJ2-1	ASSALAGAYNEQF
TRBV20-1	TRBJ1-2	SASLEYGYT
TRBV6-5	TRBJ2-7	ASSYSGGRGYEQY
TRBV10-3	TRBJ1-2	ASSVRQIKKYYGYT
TRBV15	TRBJ1-1	ATSRESGTEAF
TRBV7-2	TRBJ2-5	ASSPTTSSVETQY
TRBV19	TRBJ1-2	ASSMIDRALGYGYT
TRBV18	TRBJ2-1	ASSPRAGGPISNEQF
TRBV9	TRBJ2-2	ASSDWNTGELF
TRBV11-2	TRBJ2-1	ASSLDRGLAGEQF
TRBV11-2	TRBJ2-1	ASGSTSGGAWGEQF
TRBV18	TRBJ2-1	ASSPSVQGANEQF
TRBV7-2	TRBJ1-2	ASSIWTGDYGYT
TRBV10-3	TRBJ2-2	ATAGAENTGELF
TRBV30	TRBJ1-2	ALRRGGYT
TRBV6-5	TRBJ2-3	ASSLSAGGTDTQY
TRBV6-5	TRBJ2-2	ASSWGAGGPGELF
TRBV10-3	TRBJ1-1	ASNRGAEAF
TRBV12-5	TRBJ1-2	ASGLILGGVRGHGYT
TRBV28	TRBJ2-7	ASSWTSGAYEQY
TRBV19	TRBJ2-3	ASSSSSGGDGTQY
TRBV7-3	TRBJ2-5	ASSLDGTGSEQY
TRBV27	TRBJ2-5	ASSPLLAGGPGETQY
TRBV11-2	TRBJ2-7	ASSQQGSAYEQY
TRBV9	TRBJ1-6	ASSVDLISNSPLH
TRBV11-2	TRBJ2-5	ASRPPAGSQETQY
TRBV7-3	TRBJ2-2	ASSSGLAGGLGGELF
TRBV6-5	TRBJ2-7	ASRPERGTYEQY
TRBV14	TRBJ2-2	ASSPLGVVGELF
TRBV5-4	TRBJ2-1	ASSSSGGLTYNEQF
TRBV27	TRBJ1-5	ASSTSGPYGNQPQH
TRBV9	TRBJ2-5	ASSVAPGLGEETQY